The clone carrying this T cell receptor beta chain appeared once. These data are taken from a study of blood T cell repertoires in COVID-19. About the study: Samples representing acute and convalescent COVID-19 were sourced from the United States, Italy and Spain. The analysed material was cDNA or gDNA that came from T cells, B-cell-depleted T cells, or PBMCs.

Data came from immunoSEQ multiplex PCR; TCRdb stores just in-frame clones and leaves some out. This sample yields approximately 250,000 clones, of which 85% to 90% are seen a single time; 2% to 2.5% belongs to the top ten. Recruitment covered about two dozen US areas and drew participants whose ages spanned roughly 18 to 90 years. The study assigned cohorts using participant-reported clinical history. Germline lookup yields CDR1 KGHSH and CDR2 LQKENI. J lost 9 bases, V lost 3 bases, and 3 bases had no gene match. The length of the CDR3 is 14 residues. The receptor was derived from a woman aged 60 to 75 in a cohort exposed to, infected with or recovered from COVID-19 (not recorded which). Sequencing was carried out using PBMCs or T cells enriched from blood (not recorded which). The V call is TRBV18, the J call TRBJ1-6; TRBD1 aligns across 9 bases. The CDR3 sequence is CASSPGTGLSPLHF. As DNA, the CDR3 is TGTGCCAGCTCACCTGGGACAGGGCTTTCACCCCTCCACTTT.